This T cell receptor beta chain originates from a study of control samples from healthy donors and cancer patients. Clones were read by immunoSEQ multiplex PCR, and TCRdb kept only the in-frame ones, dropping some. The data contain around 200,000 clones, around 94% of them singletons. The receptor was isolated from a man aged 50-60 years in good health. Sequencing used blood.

CDR3 residues: CASSIPSGAQNEQFF. CDR3 nucleotides: TGTGCCAGTAGTATACCTAGCGGGGCTCAAAATGAGCAGTTCTTC. This chain connects TRBV19 to TRBJ2-1, with 9 bases that match TRBD2. Germline assignment: CDR1 LNHDA and CDR2 SQIVND (reference sequence). With 2 bases clipped from V and 7 bases from J, the junction kept 6 bases outside the gene matches. The CDR3 contains 15 residues.